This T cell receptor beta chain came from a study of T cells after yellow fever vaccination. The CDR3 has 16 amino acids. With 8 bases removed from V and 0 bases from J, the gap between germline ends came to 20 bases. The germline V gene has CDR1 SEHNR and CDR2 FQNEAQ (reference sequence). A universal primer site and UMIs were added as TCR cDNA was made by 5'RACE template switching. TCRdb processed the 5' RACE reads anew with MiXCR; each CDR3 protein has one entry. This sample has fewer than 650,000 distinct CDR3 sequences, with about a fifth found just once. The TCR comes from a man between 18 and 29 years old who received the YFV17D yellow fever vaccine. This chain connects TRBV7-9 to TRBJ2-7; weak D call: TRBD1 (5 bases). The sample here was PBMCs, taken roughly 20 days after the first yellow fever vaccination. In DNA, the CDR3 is TGTGCCAGCTTCCAGGGCTCGCCTCGCGGCTCCTACGAGCAGTACTTC. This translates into CASFQGSPRGSYEQYF.